This T cell receptor (beta chain) was observed in a study of somatic mutations in cytotoxic T cells in rheumatoid arthritis. The junction had 11 bases not matched to a gene; V was cut back by 5 bases and J by 2 bases. Germline lookup yields CDR1 SEHNR and CDR2 FQNEAQ (reference sequence). CDR3 length: 17 amino acids. The data were produced by immunoSEQ multiplex PCR, yet TCRdb's version contains in-frame clones alone and is incomplete. This sample has 10,000 to 12,000 clones, with over 75% found just once. Sequencing used CD8+ T cells sorted from blood. V usage is TRBV7-9 and J usage is TRBJ2-3, with 9 positions matching TRBD1. This receptor was identified in a man in his fifties in good health. In DNA, the CDR3 is TGTGCCAGCAGCGGGCGGCCGGACAGGGGATACACAGATACGCAGTATTTT. Encoded protein: CASSGRPDRGYTDTQYF.